Shown below are 21 T cell receptor beta chains from a single sample sequenced in a study of long-term antiretroviral therapy in people with HIV. Running of the v3.0 immunoSEQ assay took place at survey level. Clones were sequenced by immunoSEQ multiplex PCR, and TCRdb holds only the in-frame ones, with some missing. The table has about 27,000 clones, 82% seen once; the top ten hold less than 15%. Here the sequenced sample was unsorted PBMCs, taken 2.9 years after starting antiretroviral therapy. The receptors stem from a man between 45 and 60 years old with HIV.

The chain carries TRBV10-3 and TRBJ1-1; TRBD1 is a possible D gene (5 bases). The CDR3 totals 14 residues. Germline CDR1 ENHRY, CDR2 SYGVKD. V was clipped by 4 bases and J by 1 base, with 10 bases between them. CDR3 region: CAISARGGNTEAFF. The DNA for the CDR3 is TGTGCCATCAGTGCTCGGGGGGGGAACACTGAAGCTTTCTTT.

The V call is TRBV29-1, the J call TRBJ1-1; TRBD1 is a possible D gene (6 bases). The V gene lost 1 base and the J gene lost 0 bases, with 12 bases spanning the gap. Germline V gene lookup returns CDR1 SQVTM and CDR2 ANQGSEA. The CDR3 contains 15 residues. DNA for the CDR3: TGCAGCGTTGAAGGCGCAGGGGACTTGAACACTGAAGCTTTCTTT. It codes for CSVEGAGDLNTEAFF.

The V gene is TRBV6-4, the J gene TRBJ1-2; 9 bases are a match to TRBD1. CDR1 and CDR2 from the germline V gene are MRHNA and SNTAGT. V shed 4 bases and J 2 bases; nucleotides not matched to a gene: 2. The CDR3 extends over 14 amino acids. The CDR3 protein is CASSVGQGNYGYTF. For the CDR3, the DNA is TGTGCCAGCAGTGTTGGACAGGGGAACTATGGCTACACCTTC.

The rearrangement uses TRBV6-5 and TRBJ2-7; D gene uncertain. Germline values: CDR1 MNHEY, CDR2 SVGAGI. Trimming removed 7 bases at V and 2 bases at J, with 18 bases between. This CDR3 comprises 15 residues. The CDR3 DNA reads as TGTGCCAGCATCTTAGACCCTTCCTCAGCCTACGAGCAGTACTTC. Amino acid sequence: CASILDPSSAYEQYF.

In the case of this clone: Just one base apart from a much larger clone, this may be a read error. The chain employs TRBV28 and TRBJ1-2, with D possibly being TRBD1 (6 bases). The CDR3 is 13 amino acids. Germline lookup yields CDR1 MDHEN and CDR2 SYDVKM. With 5 bases removed from V and 5 bases from J, the gap between germline ends came to 12 bases. The CDR3 sequence: CASSVRTAYGYTF. The DNA of the CDR3 is TGTGCCAGCAGTGTCAGGACAGCTTATGGCTACACCTTC.

This chain joins TRBV14 and TRBJ2-5; D call uncertain. The germline V and J ends were trimmed by 4 bases and 4 bases, with 16 bases remaining between them. CDR1 is SGHDN and CDR2 is FVKESK in the germline V gene. This CDR3 contains 15 residues. CDR3 residues: CASSRVLVKGETQYF. The CDR3 region has the DNA TGTGCCAGCAGCCGGGTGCTAGTTAAGGGAGAGACCCAGTACTTC.

The chain carries TRBV19 and TRBJ1-1; D possibly corresponds to TRBD1 (6 bases). Trimming pared 6 bases from V and 4 bases from J, leaving 12 bases between. This CDR3 has 13 residues. Germline CDR1 reads LNHDA; CDR2 reads SQIVND (reference sequence). The chain's CDR3 is CASRVVGATEAFF. The CDR3 nucleotides are TGTGCCAGTAGGGTTGTGGGGGCCACTGAAGCTTTCTTT.

This rearrangement joins TRBV18 to TRBJ2-3; no reliable D call. There are 17 residues in the CDR3. V dropped 4 bases and J dropped 0 bases, with 17 bases sitting between them. CDR1 KGHSH and CDR2 LQKENI come from the germline V gene. DNA for the CDR3: TGTGCCAGCTCACGTAGACGAGCTTTAGGAAGCACAGATACGCAGTATTTT. Its translation: CASSRRRALGSTDTQYF.

The gene calls are TRBV7-2 and TRBJ2-3; weak D call: TRBD2 (6 bases). The CDR3 has 16 amino acids. V was trimmed by 1 base and J by 7 bases, leaving 18 bases between them. From germline, CDR1 is SGHTA and CDR2 FQGNSA. This CDR3 reads CASSLVGSGTRNTQYF. CDR3 nucleotides: TGTGCCAGCAGCTTAGTGGGGTCTGGGACTCGAAATACGCAGTATTTT.

This clone was picked up a small number of times. The chain links TRBV7-9 to TRBJ1-2; no firm D call. CDR1 and CDR2 (germline): SEHNR, FQNEAQ (reference sequence). The CDR3 covers 15 residues. The V end was cut by 1 base, the J end by 2 bases, with 11 bases between. The CDR3, as DNA: TGTGCCAGCAGCTTAGTGGCAGAAGGGAACTATGGCTACACCTTC. Translated, it gives CASSLVAEGNYGYTF. Variable domain in full (rest from reference TRBV7-9 and TRBJ1-2): DTGVSQNPRHKITKRGQNVTFRCDPISEHNRLYWYRQTLGQGPEFLTYFQNEAQLEKSRLLSDRFSAERPKGSFSTLEIQRTEQGDSAMYLCASSLVAEGNYGYTFGSGTRLTVV.

The chain employs TRBV4-1 and TRBJ2-7; 8 bases match TRBD1. Germline CDR1 and CDR2: MGHRA and YSYEKL. J gave up 0 bases and V 4 bases, and 5 bases lay outside the gene matches. CDR3 length: 15 residues. CDR3 in DNA: TGCGCCAGCAGCCCCGGACAGGGCTACTCCTACGAGCAGTACTTC. It translates to CASSPGQGYSYEQYF.

V is TRBV9 and J is TRBJ1-2; no definite D call. CDR3 length equals 12 residues. Germline V gene data show CDR1 as SGDLS and CDR2 as YYNGEE. Between the trimmed V and J ends, which lost 0 bases and 3 bases, there was a span of 3 bases. The CDR3 DNA is TGTGCCAGCAGCGTAGCGGACTATGGCTACACCTTC. Translation gives CASSVADYGYTF.

The rearrangement uses TRBV30 and TRBJ2-2; 7 nucleotides line up with TRBD1. V lost 5 bases, J lost 3 bases, and 9 bases stayed unmatched. The CDR3 has 15 amino acids. The V gene's germline CDR1 is GTSNPN and CDR2 SVGIG (reference sequence). CDR3 nucleotides: TGTGCCTGGGACGACAGGGAGATGGACACCGGGGAGCTGTTTTTT. Translated, it gives CAWDDREMDTGELFF. The full variable domain, completed using reference TRBV30 and TRBJ2-2, is SQTIHQWPATLVQPVGSPLSLECTVEGTSNPNLYWYRQAAGRGLQLLFYSVGIGQISSEVPQNLSASRPQDRQFILSSKKLLLSDSGFYLCAWDDREMDTGELFFGEGSRLTVL.

The chain has TRBV27 and TRBJ2-7; 9 bases fit TRBD1. The CDR3 extends over 16 amino acids. V shed 6 bases, J shed 2 bases, and the junction held 11 bases outside the gene matches. Germline-derived CDR1 and CDR2 are MNHEY and SMNVEV (reference sequence). The CDR3 reads CASSFGAGQGTYEQYF. CDR3 coding DNA: TGTGCCAGCAGCTTCGGAGCGGGACAGGGAACCTACGAGCAGTACTTC.

The chain uses TRBV27 and TRBJ2-3; tentative D call: TRBD1 (5 bases). This CDR3 contains 14 residues. CDR1 MNHEY and CDR2 SMNVEV come from the germline V gene (reference sequence). The V gene lost 3 bases and the J gene lost 1 base, with 8 bases spanning the gap. The CDR3 loop reads CASSFWGRTDTQYF. CDR3 sequence (DNA): TGTGCCAGCAGTTTCTGGGGCCGCACAGATACGCAGTATTTT.

The rearrangement joins TRBV7-9 to TRBJ2-1; D might be TRBD1 (5 bases). Trimming removed 1 base at V and 0 bases at J, with 13 bases between. Germline assignment: CDR1 SEHNR and CDR2 FQNEAQ (reference sequence). The CDR3 consists of 17 residues. CDR3 bases: TGTGCCAGCAGCTTAGTAACAGGTTATGTCTCCTACAATGAGCAGTTCTTC. Translated: CASSLVTGYVSYNEQFF.

This clone was recorded once. The genes are TRBV28 and TRBJ2-5; 7 bases are a match to TRBD1. Trimming at V came to 5 bases and at J to 5 bases, leaving 11 bases not matched to a gene. The CDR3 length is 15 residues. Germline values: CDR1 MDHEN, CDR2 SYDVKM. For the CDR3, the DNA is TGTGCCAGCAGTAAAGGACAGGTCATGTTGGAGACCCAGTACTTC. This translates into CASSKGQVMLETQYF. The whole variable domain, filled in from reference TRBV28 and TRBJ2-5, reads DVKVTQSSRYLVKRTGEKVFLECVQDMDHENMFWYRQDPGLGLRLIYFSYDVKMKEKGDIPEGYSVSREKKERFSLILESASTNQTSMYLCASSKGQVMLETQYFGPGTRLLVL.

This clone has only one observation. This chain joins TRBV10-2 and TRBJ1-1; D gene uncertain. The CDR3 is 14 amino acids. V lost 2 bases and J lost 5, with 12 bases in between. The germline gives CDR1 WSHSY, CDR2 SAAADI. CDR3 DNA sequence: TGCGCCAGCAGTGAGACTGGTATGAGGACTGAAGCTTTCTTT. Translation gives CASSETGMRTEAFF.

V is TRBV29-1 and J is TRBJ1-2; D ambiguous. With 5 bases removed from V and 8 bases from J, the gap between germline ends came to 24 bases. This CDR3 is 15 amino acids long. Per the germline V gene, CDR1 is SQVTM and CDR2 is ANQGSEA. The CDR3 sequence is CSVSPQIAAAEGYTF. The CDR3, as DNA: TGCAGCGTTAGCCCTCAGATCGCGGCAGCAGAAGGCTACACCTTC.

The chain carries TRBV29-1 and TRBJ2-3; D perhaps matches TRBD2 (6 bases). V was clipped by 5 bases and J by 3 bases, with 12 bases between them. Germline-derived CDR1 and CDR2 are SQVTM and ANQGSEA. The CDR3 has 13 amino acids. CDR3 residues: CSVREGRTDTQYF. The CDR3 DNA is TGCAGCGTTAGGGAAGGGAGGACAGATACGCAGTATTTT.

The rearrangement joins TRBV5-4 to TRBJ1-1; TRBD1 aligns across 7 bases. CDR3 length: 16 residues. The ends lost 4 bases at V and 1 base at J; junction bases unmatched: 10. The germline CDR1 and CDR2 sequences are SGHNT and YYREEE (reference sequence). CDR3 protein: CASSPPWEGANTEAFF. The CDR3 bases are TGTGCCAGCAGCCCCCCTTGGGAGGGGGCGAACACTGAAGCTTTCTTT.